This T cell receptor (beta chain) was sequenced in a study of OX40 agonist ivuxolimab in advanced cancers. In the study overall: The dose of intravenous ivuxolimab that patients received every 2 weeks ranged from 0.01 to 10 mg/kg.

Assay: immunoSEQ multiplex PCR; the TCRdb copy retains only in-frame clones and omits some. This table holds about 6,300 clones, around two thirds found once. CDR1 and CDR2 from the germline V gene are SGHTA and FQGTGA. V dropped 7 bases and J dropped 2 bases, with 10 bases sitting between them. The CDR3 consists of 13 residues. Sequenced material: CD4+ or CD8+ T cells sorted from blood, taken in a trial of the OX40 agonist ivuxolimab. The TCR originated in an adult with an advanced solid tumor such as melanoma, head and neck, liver or kidney cancer. V usage is TRBV7-3 and J usage is TRBJ2-3; D remains unclear. CDR3 coding DNA: TGTGCCAGCACCAGGTCCTCCACAGATACGCAGTATTTT. Its translation is CASTRSSTDTQYF.